Listed here are 2 T cell receptor beta chains from one sample, sequenced in a study of cytomegalovirus exposure and HLA in healthy donors. With 60 Vbeta and 13 Jbeta primers, the PCR was carried out. The data were produced by immunoSEQ multiplex PCR, yet TCRdb's version contains in-frame clones alone and is incomplete. Of over 90,000 clones in the sample, 73% were seen once. Sequencing was done on a sample of PBMCs. The origin of the receptors is a man between 35 and 55 years old in good health and CMV-seronegative.

The genes are TRBV28 and TRBJ1-1; 8 bases agree with TRBD1. The germline V gene has CDR1 MDHEN and CDR2 SYDVKM. V lost 3 bases to trimming and J lost 6 bases; unmatched junction nucleotides: 12. The CDR3 is made up of 16 amino acids. DNA of the CDR3: TGTGCCAGCAGTTTCCCGGAGACAGGGGAGCGGGCTGAAGCTTTCTTT. This encodes CASSFPETGERAEAFF.

A word on this clone: The sample holds other DNA sequences that translate to the same CDR3. CDR3 nucleotide sequence: TGTGCCAGCAGCTTATCCCGGTACGAGCAGTACTTC. It is translated as CASSLSRYEQYF. This chain joins TRBV7-9 and TRBJ2-7; D call uncertain. V was cut by 2 bases and J by 4 bases, with 6 bases left in between. The V gene's germline CDR1 is SEHNR and CDR2 FQNEAQ (reference sequence). The length of the CDR3 is 12 residues.